These T cell receptor beta chains were read from a single sample in a study of cytomegalovirus exposure and HLA in healthy donors. The method was immunoSEQ multiplex PCR; TCRdb's version includes in-frame clones alone and lacks a portion of them. The table lists 100,000 to 150,000 clones, approximately 67% of them singletons. Specimen: PBMCs. The receptors here all came from a man aged 18 to 29 in good health and CMV-seronegative. CDR3s include the opening cysteine and the closing phenylalanine or tryptophan. A D gene is named only where the DNA matches it firmly. The size entry is marked missing in some rows and otherwise reads once, few, many or a size class.

J gene | clone size | V gene | D gene | CDR3 protein | CDR3 DNA
TRBJ1-4 | - | TRBV5-3 | - | CARSLGPGETNEKLFF | TGTGCCAGAAGCTTGGGACCGGGGGAAACGAATGAAAAACTGTTTTTT
TRBJ1-5 | few | TRBV11-1 | - | CASSGGSGQPQHF | TGTGCCAGCAGCGGCGGCTCCGGTCAGCCCCAGCATTTT
TRBJ1-4 | - | TRBV4-3 | - | CASSRLLDRRTFF | TGCGCCAGCAGCCGTCTGTTGGACCGGAGGACTTTTTTT
TRBJ2-1 | - | TRBV11-2 | - | CASSMSQWHEQFF | TGTGCCAGCAGCATGTCCCAGTGGCATGAGCAGTTCTTC
TRBJ2-3 | - | TRBV6-1 | - | CASNERFASTDTQYF | TGTGCCAGCAACGAGAGGTTCGCTAGCACAGATACGCAGTATTTT
TRBJ2-7 | few | TRBV29-1 | - | CSVGGAPKEQYF | TGCAGCGTTGGAGGCGCCCCAAAAGAGCAGTACTTC
TRBJ1-1 | - | TRBV5-1 | - | CASSPGGGFLGTEAFF | TGCGCCAGCAGCCCGGGGGGGGGTTTCCTGGGCACTGAAGCTTTCTTT
TRBJ2-2 | - | TRBV7-7 | TRBD2 | CASSSIPGGGELFF | TGTGCCAGCAGCTCCATCCCGGGGGGCGGGGAGCTGTTTTTT
TRBJ2-7 | - | TRBV28 | - | CASSLWGLEQYF | TGTGCCAGCAGTTTATGGGGGCTCGAGCAGTACTTC
TRBJ1-1 | - | TRBV7-8 | - | CASRPNRVTDTEAFF | TGTGCCAGCAGACCAAACAGGGTGACGGACACTGAAGCTTTCTTT
TRBJ2-2 | - | TRBV15 | - | CATSRDLDRSGELFF | TGTGCCACCAGCAGAGATCTGGATAGGAGCGGGGAGCTGTTTTTT
TRBJ2-5 | - | TRBV9 | TRBD2 | CASSVASSGRWETQYF | TGTGCCAGCAGCGTAGCTTCTAGCGGGAGATGGGAGACCCAGTACTTC
TRBJ2-7 | few | TRBV6-5 | TRBD1 | CASSYSRWTGLYEQYF | TGTGCCAGCAGTTACTCTCGGTGGACAGGCCTCTACGAGCAGTACTTC
TRBJ1-1 | - | TRBV6-6 | - | CASSYGRQPYYTEAFF | TGTGCCAGCAGTTACGGGCGCCAGCCATATTACACTGAAGCTTTCTTT
TRBJ2-7 | few | TRBV4-1 | - | CASSGTGDSREQYF | TGCGCCAGCAGCGGAACTGGGGACTCCCGCGAGCAGTACTTC
TRBJ2-3 | - | TRBV5-1 | - | CASSLVDSSTDTQYF | TGCGCCAGCAGCTTGGTTGACTCTAGCACAGATACGCAGTATTTT
TRBJ1-5 | - | TRBV29-1 | - | CSPGGVFGQPQHF | TGCAGCCCCGGGGGGGTTTTCGGTCAGCCCCAGCATTTT
TRBJ1-2 | - | TRBV5-1 | TRBD1 | CASSLGGQGANYGYTF | TGCGCCAGCAGCTTGGGGGGACAGGGGGCTAACTATGGCTACACCTTC
TRBJ1-5 | - | TRBV15 | - | CATSRGRSYSNQPQHF | TGTGCCACCAGCAGAGGCAGGTCTTATAGCAATCAGCCCCAGCATTTT
TRBJ1-4 | - | TRBV19 | - | CASSPAPGQTREKLFF | TGTGCCAGTAGCCCTGCCCCCGGTCAGACTCGGGAAAAACTGTTTTTT
TRBJ1-2 | - | TRBV7-2 | - | CASSLQGGRYGYTF | TGTGCCAGCAGCTTACAGGGTGGACGGTATGGCTACACCTTC
TRBJ2-7 | - | TRBV10-3 | - | CAITSTDIGEQYF | TGTGCCATCACCTCGACTGATATCGGGGAGCAGTACTTC
TRBJ2-5 | - | TRBV7-3 | TRBD2 | CASSLAGGPAETQYF | TGTGCCAGCAGCTTGGCGGGGGGACCCGCCGAGACCCAGTACTTC
TRBJ2-7 | - | TRBV18 | - | CASSPFPVSRHASSYEQYF | TGTGCCAGCTCACCTTTTCCGGTTAGTCGGCATGCTAGCTCCTACGAGCAGTACTTC
TRBJ2-7 | - | TRBV18 | TRBD1 | CASSLVGTGAEQYF | TGTGCCAGCTCACTAGTCGGGACAGGGGCCGAGCAGTACTTC
TRBJ1-3 | - | TRBV28 | - | CASSFGEVSGNTIYF | TGTGCCAGCAGTTTTGGCGAGGTCTCTGGAAACACCATATATTTT
TRBJ2-1 | - | TRBV7-9 | - | CASTAQRVLYNEQFF | TGTGCCAGCACCGCCCAGCGGGTTTTATACAATGAGCAGTTCTTC
TRBJ1-2 | - | TRBV6-5 | TRBD1 | CASSPGTAHYGYTF | TGTGCCAGCAGTCCCGGGACAGCACACTATGGCTACACCTTC
TRBJ2-5 | - | TRBV6-1 | - | CATGGGSVVQYF | TGTGCCACCGGTGGGGGCTCCGTGGTGCAGTACTTC
TRBJ2-1 | once | TRBV2 | TRBD2 | CASSDPTGTSGGAYNEQFF | TGTGCCAGCAGTGACCCCACCGGGACTAGCGGGGGGGCGTACAATGAGCAGTTCTTC
TRBJ2-1 | once | TRBV19 | - | CASSIELADYNEQFF | TGTGCCAGTAGTATAGAACTAGCAGACTACAATGAGCAGTTCTTC
TRBJ2-6 | - | TRBV9 | - | CASSVEEGRGANVLTF | TGTGCCAGCAGCGTAGAGGAGGGCCGTGGGGCCAACGTCCTGACTTTC
TRBJ2-7 | - | TRBV6-6 | TRBD1 | CASSTGTGSYEQYF | TGTGCCAGCAGTACGGGGACAGGGTCCTACGAGCAGTACTTC
TRBJ1-5 | - | TRBV5-6 | - | CASSFLNQPQHF | TGTGCCAGCAGCTTTCTAAATCAGCCCCAGCATTTT
TRBJ2-2 | - | TRBV5-1 | TRBD2 | CASSLRLAGGGGELFF | TGCGCCAGCAGCTTAAGACTAGCGGGAGGCGGCGGGGAGCTGTTTTTT
TRBJ2-5 | once | TRBV27 | TRBD1 | CASSQTGDMRETQYF | TGTGCCAGCAGTCAGACAGGGGATATGCGGGAGACCCAGTACTTC